The 12 T cell receptor beta chains below were found in one sample sequenced in a study of Ad26.COV2.S vaccination and SARS-CoV-2 variants. Sample treatment: roughly 20 received Ad26.COV2.S at low or high dose, single or two shots; roughly 5 received placebo; per-sample allocation not given. Specimen acquisition occurred on day 63 following the initial vaccine or placebo injection. Data came from immunoSEQ multiplex PCR; TCRdb stores just in-frame clones and leaves some out. The profile shows around 370,000 clones, roughly 81% of them singletons. Sequencing used peripheral blood, obtained in a trial of Ad26.COV2.S vaccine versus placebo. These receptor sequences come from a person aged 18-60 years who received the Ad26.COV2.S COVID-19 vaccine or a placebo.

The V call is TRBV7-2, the J call TRBJ2-5; D unresolved. The V end lost 5 bases, the J end lost 2 bases, and 12 bases lay between the germline ends. This CDR3 comprises 14 residues. Germline loops: CDR1 SGHTA, CDR2 FQGNSA. As DNA, the CDR3 is TGTGCCAGCAGCAATACCCGGGCACAAGAGACCCAGTACTTC. It translates to CASSNTRAQETQYF.

V gene TRBV7-9 combines with J gene TRBJ1-3; D uncertain. Trimming stripped 1 base from V and 0 bases from J, with 7 bases between. The CDR3 length is 15 residues. Germline V gives CDR1 SEHNR, CDR2 FQNEAQ (reference sequence). The CDR3: CASSLGPVSGNTIYF. DNA for the CDR3: TGTGCCAGCAGCTTAGGTCCAGTCTCTGGAAACACCATATATTTT.

The rearrangement uses TRBV19 and TRBJ1-1, with 11 bases aligning to TRBD1. Germline assignment: CDR1 LNHDA and CDR2 SQIVND (reference sequence). V gave up 4 bases and J gave up 5 bases; unmatched junction bases: 3. The CDR3 spans 14 residues. The CDR3 spells CASSKGQGVTEAFF. CDR3 bases: TGTGCCAGTAGTAAGGGACAGGGGGTTACTGAAGCTTTCTTT.

This clone has a handful of counts. The V gene is TRBV19, the J gene TRBJ1-2; D is possibly TRBD1 (5 bases). Germline V gene data show CDR1 as LNHDA and CDR2 as SQIVND (reference sequence). V lost 0 bases and J 6 bases, leaving 8 bases between the germline ends. The CDR3 length is 13 residues. The CDR3 region has the DNA TGTGCCAGTAGTATAGAGGGGCGGGATGGCTACACCTTC. Amino acid sequence: CASSIEGRDGYTF.

The V and J genes are TRBV5-1 and TRBJ2-3, with 14 bases aligning to TRBD2. This CDR3 spans 16 amino acids. The germline gives CDR1 SGHRS, CDR2 YFSETQ. Trimming cost V 3 bases and J 9 bases; bases outside gene matches: 9. This CDR3 is CASSWGTSGSEGTQYF. The CDR3 nucleotides are TGCGCCAGCAGCTGGGGGACTAGCGGGAGTGAGGGGACGCAGTATTTT.

V is TRBV3-1 (or the pseudogene TRBV3-2) and J is TRBJ2-6; 8 bases fit TRBD2. The length of the CDR3 is 18 residues. V was clipped by 5 bases and J by 1 base; unmatched bases: 10. Germline loops: CDR1 LGHDT, CDR2 YNNKEL (reference sequence). This CDR3 reads CASSSPAGAGSGANVLTF. As DNA, the CDR3 is TGTGCCAGCAGCTCCCCAGCGGGGGCGGGGTCTGGGGCCAACGTCCTGACTTTC.

The V gene is TRBV18, the J gene TRBJ1-2, with 7 bases lining up with TRBD1. J was trimmed by 7 bases and V by 7 bases; bases with no gene match: 12. Germline lookup yields CDR1 KGHSH and CDR2 LQKENI. This CDR3 has 14 residues. The chain's CDR3 is CASLPPGQTFGYTF. As DNA, the CDR3 is TGTGCCAGCTTACCCCCGGGACAGACTTTTGGCTACACCTTC. Complete variable domain (other parts from reference TRBV18 and TRBJ1-2): NAGVMQNPRHLVRRRGQEARLRCSPMKGHSHVYWYRQLPEEGLKFMVYLQKENIIDESGMPKERFSAEFPKEGPSILRIQQVVRGDSAAYFCASLPPGQTFGYTFGSGTRLTVV.

This clone was detected only once. The CDR3 protein is CASSRLAGGHSTDTQYF. CDR3 DNA sequence: TGTGCCAGCAGCCGACTAGCGGGAGGACACAGCACAGATACGCAGTATTTT. The chain couples TRBV7-7 to TRBJ2-3; TRBD2 matches 13 bases. Germline V CDR1 and CDR2: SSHAT, FNYEAQ (reference sequence). The CDR3 is 17 residues long. V trimming: 5 bases; J trimming: 0 bases; junction bases outside the gene matches: 5.

The genes are TRBV27 and TRBJ2-7; 8 bases are a match to TRBD1. The CDR3 is 13 amino acids. Per the germline V gene, CDR1 is MNHEY and CDR2 is SMNVEV (reference sequence). The junction had 3 bases not matched to a gene; V was cut back by 5 bases and J by 3 bases. CDR3 in amino acids: CASSPGGGYEQYF. Here the CDR3 DNA reads TGTGCCAGCAGTCCAGGGGGCGGCTACGAGCAGTACTTC.

This chain uses TRBV7-9 with TRBJ2-7; tentatively, D is TRBD1 (5 bases). This CDR3 has 14 amino acids. V lost 2 bases and J 1 base, leaving 9 bases between the germline ends. Per germline, CDR1 SEHNR and CDR2 FQNEAQ (reference sequence). The CDR3 sequence is CASSLKGESYEQYF. CDR3 DNA sequence: TGTGCCAGCAGCTTAAAAGGGGAATCCTACGAGCAGTACTTC.

This clone was recorded only once. The V and J genes are TRBV3-1 (or the pseudogene TRBV3-2) and TRBJ1-1, with 8 bases aligning to TRBD1. The CDR3 runs to 14 residues. J was trimmed by 7 bases and V by 1 base; bases with no gene match: 5. The germline gives CDR1 LGHDT, CDR2 YNNKEL (reference sequence). The CDR3 DNA sequence: TGTGCCAGCAGCCAAGTGGACAGGGATAGTGAAGCTTTCTTT. As protein: CASSQVDRDSEAFF.

The chain joins TRBV7-2 to TRBJ1-5; the D gene is possibly TRBD1 (5 bases). The V end was cut by 5 bases, the J end by 6 bases, with 17 bases between. Germline lookup yields CDR1 SGHTA and CDR2 FQGNSA. The CDR3 is 15 residues long. CDR3 protein: CASSTKGGVGQPQHF. The CDR3 DNA sequence: TGTGCCAGCAGCACCAAGGGAGGGGTGGGTCAGCCCCAGCATTTT.